The present T cell receptor (beta chain) was sequenced within a study of cytomegalovirus exposure and HLA in healthy donors. Points from the study as a whole: Generally TCR sequences proved uncommon, though certain public TCRs appeared in numerous donors. In vitro, three CMV-associated chains proved specific for CMV antigens.

Germline assignment: CDR1 MNHEY and CDR2 SVGAGI. The CDR3 covers 15 residues. V shed 2 bases and J 4 bases; nucleotides not matched to a gene: 4. Generated by immunoSEQ multiplex PCR, the TCRdb table keeps only in-frame clones and is missing some. The sample carries some 340,000 clones, roughly 87% recorded once. Concerning this clone itself: Its antigen is not known.

The sequence derives from a woman in her 30s in good health and CMV-seropositive. J is TRBJ2-2 and V is TRBV6-5, with TRBD1 matching over 7 bases. Sequenced: PBMCs. This chain's CDR3 is CASSYDRVATGELFF. The CDR3 nucleotides are TGTGCCAGCAGTTACGACAGGGTGGCCACCGGGGAGCTGTTTTTT.